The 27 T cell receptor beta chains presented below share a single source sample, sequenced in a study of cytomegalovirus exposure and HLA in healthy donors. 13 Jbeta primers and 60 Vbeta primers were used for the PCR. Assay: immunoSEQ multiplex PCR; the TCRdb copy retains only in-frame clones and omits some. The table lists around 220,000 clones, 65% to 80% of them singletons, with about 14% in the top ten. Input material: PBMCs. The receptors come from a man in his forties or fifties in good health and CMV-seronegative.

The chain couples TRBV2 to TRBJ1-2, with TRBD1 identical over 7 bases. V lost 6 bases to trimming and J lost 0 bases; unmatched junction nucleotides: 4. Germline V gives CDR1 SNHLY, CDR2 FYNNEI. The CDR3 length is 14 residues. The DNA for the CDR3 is TGTGCCAGCAGGGAACAGGGGACTAACTATGGCTACACCTTC. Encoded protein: CASREQGTNYGYTF. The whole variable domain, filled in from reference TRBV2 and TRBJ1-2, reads EPEVTQTPSHQVTQMGQEVILRCVPISNHLYFYWYRQILGQKVEFLVSFYNNEISEKSEIFDDQFSVERPDGSNFTLKIRSTKLEDSAMYFCASREQGTNYGYTFGSGTRLTVV.

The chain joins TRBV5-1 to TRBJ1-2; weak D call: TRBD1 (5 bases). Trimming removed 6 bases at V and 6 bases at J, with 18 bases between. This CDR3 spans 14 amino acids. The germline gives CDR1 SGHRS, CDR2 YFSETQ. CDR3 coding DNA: TGCGCCAGCAATGTGAGACAGTCCGACAATGGCTACACCTTC. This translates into CASNVRQSDNGYTF.

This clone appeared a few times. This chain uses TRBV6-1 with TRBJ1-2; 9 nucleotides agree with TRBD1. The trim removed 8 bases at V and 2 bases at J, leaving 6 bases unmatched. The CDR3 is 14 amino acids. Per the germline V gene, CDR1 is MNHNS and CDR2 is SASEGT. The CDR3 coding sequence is TGTGCCAGCCGAGAGGGACAGGGAAACTATGGCTACACCTTC. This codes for CASREGQGNYGYTF.

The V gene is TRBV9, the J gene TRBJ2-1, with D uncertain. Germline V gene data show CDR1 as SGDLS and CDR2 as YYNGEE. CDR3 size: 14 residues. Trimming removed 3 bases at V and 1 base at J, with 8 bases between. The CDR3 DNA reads TGTGCCAGCAGCGGGAGTTCGTCCTACAATGAGCAGTTCTTC. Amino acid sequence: CASSGSSSYNEQFF.

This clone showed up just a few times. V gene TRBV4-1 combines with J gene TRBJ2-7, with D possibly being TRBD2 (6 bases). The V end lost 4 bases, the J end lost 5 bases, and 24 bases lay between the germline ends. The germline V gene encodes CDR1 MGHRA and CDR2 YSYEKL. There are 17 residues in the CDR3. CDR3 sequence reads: CASSPRVGTQFGNEQYF. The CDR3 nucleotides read TGCGCCAGCAGCCCACGCGTTGGGACTCAGTTTGGAAACGAGCAGTACTTC.

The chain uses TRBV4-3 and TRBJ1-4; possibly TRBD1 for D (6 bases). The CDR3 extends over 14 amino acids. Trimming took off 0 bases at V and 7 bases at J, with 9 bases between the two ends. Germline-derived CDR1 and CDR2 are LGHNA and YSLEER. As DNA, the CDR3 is TGCGCCAGCAGCCAAGATAACAGGGTTGAAAAACTGTTTTTT. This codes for CASSQDNRVEKLFF.

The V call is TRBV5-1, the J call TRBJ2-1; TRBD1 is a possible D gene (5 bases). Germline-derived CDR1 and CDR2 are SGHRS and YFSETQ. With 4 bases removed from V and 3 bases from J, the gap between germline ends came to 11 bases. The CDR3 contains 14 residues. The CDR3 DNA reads TGCGCCAGCAGCGCAGACAGTCTCTACAATGAGCAGTTCTTC. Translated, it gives CASSADSLYNEQFF.

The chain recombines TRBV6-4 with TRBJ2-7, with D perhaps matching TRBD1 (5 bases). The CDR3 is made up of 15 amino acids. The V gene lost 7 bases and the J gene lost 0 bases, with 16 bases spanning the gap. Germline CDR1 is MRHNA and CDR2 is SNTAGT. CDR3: CASIERQRSSYEQYF. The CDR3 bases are TGTGCCAGCATAGAAAGACAGAGGAGCTCCTACGAGCAGTACTTC.

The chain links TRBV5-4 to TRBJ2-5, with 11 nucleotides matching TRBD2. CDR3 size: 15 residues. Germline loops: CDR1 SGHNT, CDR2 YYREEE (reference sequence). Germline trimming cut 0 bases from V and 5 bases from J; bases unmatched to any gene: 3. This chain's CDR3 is CASSLVAGGQETQYF. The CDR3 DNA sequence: TGTGCCAGCAGCTTGGTAGCGGGGGGGCAGGAGACCCAGTACTTC.

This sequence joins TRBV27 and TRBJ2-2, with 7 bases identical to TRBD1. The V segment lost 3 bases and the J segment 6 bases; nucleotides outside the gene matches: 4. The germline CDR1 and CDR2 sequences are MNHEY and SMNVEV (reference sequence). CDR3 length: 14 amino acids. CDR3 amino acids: CASSFLTGSGELFF. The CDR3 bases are TGTGCCAGCAGTTTCCTGACAGGGTCCGGGGAGCTGTTTTTT.

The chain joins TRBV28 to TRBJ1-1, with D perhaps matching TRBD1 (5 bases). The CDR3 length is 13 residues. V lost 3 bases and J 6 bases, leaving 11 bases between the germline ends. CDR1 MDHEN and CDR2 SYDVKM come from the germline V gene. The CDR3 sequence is CASSFQSGPEAFF. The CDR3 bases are TGTGCCAGCAGTTTTCAGTCAGGGCCTGAAGCTTTCTTT.

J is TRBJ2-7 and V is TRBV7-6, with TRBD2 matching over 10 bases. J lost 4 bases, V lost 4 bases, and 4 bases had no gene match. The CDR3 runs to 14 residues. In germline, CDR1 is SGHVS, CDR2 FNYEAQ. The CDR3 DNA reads TGTGCCAGCAGCTACGCTAGCGGGAGTTACGAGCAGTACTTC. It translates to CASSYASGSYEQYF.

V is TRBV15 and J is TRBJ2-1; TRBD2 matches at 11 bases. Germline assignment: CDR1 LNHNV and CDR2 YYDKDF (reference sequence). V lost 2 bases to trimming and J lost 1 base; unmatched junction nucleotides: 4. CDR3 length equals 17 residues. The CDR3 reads CATSRRSGGESYNEQFF. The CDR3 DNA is TGTGCCACCAGCAGACGTAGCGGGGGGGAATCCTACAATGAGCAGTTCTTC. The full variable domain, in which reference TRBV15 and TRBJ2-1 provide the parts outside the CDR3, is DAMVIQNPRYQVTQFGKPVTLSCSQTLNHNVMYWYQQKSSQAPKLLFHYYDKDFNNEADTPDNFQSRRPNTSFCFLDIRSPGLGDTAMYLCATSRRSGGESYNEQFFGPGTRLTVL.

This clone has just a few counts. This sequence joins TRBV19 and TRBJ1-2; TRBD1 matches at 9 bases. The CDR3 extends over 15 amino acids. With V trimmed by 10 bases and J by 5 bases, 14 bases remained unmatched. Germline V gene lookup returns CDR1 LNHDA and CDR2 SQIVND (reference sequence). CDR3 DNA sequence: TGTGCCACCCGGGACAGGGCCCTTGTAGGGTATGGCTACACCTTC. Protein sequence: CATRDRALVGYGYTF.

As DNA, the CDR3 is TGCGCCAGCAGCCAAGACACCAAGACAGGGGCGGGAGGCTACACCTTC. It translates to CASSQDTKTGAGGYTF. The chain links TRBV4-1 to TRBJ1-2; the match to TRBD1 covers 8 bases. Germline CDR1 is MGHRA and CDR2 is YSYEKL. V shed 0 bases, J shed 8 bases, and the junction held 11 bases outside the gene matches. The CDR3 covers 16 residues.

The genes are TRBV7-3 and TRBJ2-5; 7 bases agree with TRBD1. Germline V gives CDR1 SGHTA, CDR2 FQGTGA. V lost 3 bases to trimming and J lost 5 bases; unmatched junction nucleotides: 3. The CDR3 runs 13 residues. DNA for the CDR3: TGTGCCAGCAGCTTTACAGGGGATGAGACCCAGTACTTC. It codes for CASSFTGDETQYF.

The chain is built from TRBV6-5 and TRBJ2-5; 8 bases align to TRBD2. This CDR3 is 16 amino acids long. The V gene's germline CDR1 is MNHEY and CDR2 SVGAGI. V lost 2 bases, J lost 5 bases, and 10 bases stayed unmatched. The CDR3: CASSYPLAGGAETQYF. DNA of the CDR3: TGTGCCAGCAGTTACCCCCTGGCGGGGGGCGCCGAGACCCAGTACTTC.

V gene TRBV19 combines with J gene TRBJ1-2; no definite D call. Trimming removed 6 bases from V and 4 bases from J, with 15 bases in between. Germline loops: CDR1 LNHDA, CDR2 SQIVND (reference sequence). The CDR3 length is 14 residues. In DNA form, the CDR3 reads TGTGCCAGTAGCGCCAACGAGGGTGGCTATGGCTACACCTTC. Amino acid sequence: CASSANEGGYGYTF.

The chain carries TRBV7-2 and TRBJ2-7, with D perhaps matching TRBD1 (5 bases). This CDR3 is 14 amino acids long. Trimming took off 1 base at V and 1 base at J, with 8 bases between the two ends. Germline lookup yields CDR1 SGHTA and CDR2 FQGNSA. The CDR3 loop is CASSLDRSSYEQYF. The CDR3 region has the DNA TGTGCCAGCAGCTTAGACAGGAGTTCCTACGAGCAGTACTTC. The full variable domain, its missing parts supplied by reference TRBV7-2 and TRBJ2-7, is GAGVSQSPSNKVTEKGKDVELRCDPISGHTALYWYRQSLGQGLEFLIYFQGNSAPDKSGLPSDRFSAERTGGSVSTLTIQRTQQEDSAVYLCASSLDRSSYEQYFGPGTRLTVT.

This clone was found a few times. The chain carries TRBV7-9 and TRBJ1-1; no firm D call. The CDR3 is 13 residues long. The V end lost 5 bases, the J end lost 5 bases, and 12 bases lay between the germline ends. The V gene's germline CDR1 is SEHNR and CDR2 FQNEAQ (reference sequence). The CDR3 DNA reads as TGTGCCAGCAGCCCCATCGGGGATACTGAAGCTTTCTTT. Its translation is CASSPIGDTEAFF.

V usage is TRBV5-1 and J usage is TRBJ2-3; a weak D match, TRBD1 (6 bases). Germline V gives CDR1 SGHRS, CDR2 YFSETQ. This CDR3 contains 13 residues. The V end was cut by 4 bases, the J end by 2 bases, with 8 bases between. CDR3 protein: CASSRGFTDTQYF. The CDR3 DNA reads TGCGCCAGCAGCAGGGGGTTCACAGATACGCAGTATTTT.

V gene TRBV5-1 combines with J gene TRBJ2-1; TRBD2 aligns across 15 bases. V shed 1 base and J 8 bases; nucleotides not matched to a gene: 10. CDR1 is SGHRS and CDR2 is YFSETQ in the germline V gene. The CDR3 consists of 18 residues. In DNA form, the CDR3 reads TGCGCCAGCAGCTTGCGGACTAGCGGGAGGGCCCTCGTGGATGAGCAGTTCTTC. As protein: CASSLRTSGRALVDEQFF. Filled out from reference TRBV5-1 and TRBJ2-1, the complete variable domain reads KAGVTQTPRYLIKTRGQQVTLSCSPISGHRSVSWYQQTPGQGLQFLFEYFSETQRNKGNFPGRFSGRQFSNSRSEMNVSTLELGDSALYLCASSLRTSGRALVDEQFFGPGTRLTVL.

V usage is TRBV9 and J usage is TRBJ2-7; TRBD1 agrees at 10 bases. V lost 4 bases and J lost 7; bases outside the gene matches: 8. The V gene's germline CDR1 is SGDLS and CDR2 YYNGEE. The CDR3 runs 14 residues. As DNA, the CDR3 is TGTGCCAGCAGCCCCCGACAGGGGGCGTCTGAGCAGTACTTC. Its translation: CASSPRQGASEQYF.

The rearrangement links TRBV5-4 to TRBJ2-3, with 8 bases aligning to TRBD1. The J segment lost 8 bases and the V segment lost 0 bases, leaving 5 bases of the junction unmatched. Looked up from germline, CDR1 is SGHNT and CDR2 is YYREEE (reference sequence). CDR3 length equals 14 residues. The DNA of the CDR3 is TGTGCCAGCAGCTTGGACCAGGGGGCGGGTACGCAGTATTTT. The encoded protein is CASSLDQGAGTQYF.

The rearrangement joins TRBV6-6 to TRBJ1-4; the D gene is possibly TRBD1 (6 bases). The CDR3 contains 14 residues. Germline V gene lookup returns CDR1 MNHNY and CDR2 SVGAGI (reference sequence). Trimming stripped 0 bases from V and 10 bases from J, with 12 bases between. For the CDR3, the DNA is TGTGCCAGCAGTTACTCCAACAGGGACGGAAAACTGTTTTTT. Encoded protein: CASSYSNRDGKLFF.

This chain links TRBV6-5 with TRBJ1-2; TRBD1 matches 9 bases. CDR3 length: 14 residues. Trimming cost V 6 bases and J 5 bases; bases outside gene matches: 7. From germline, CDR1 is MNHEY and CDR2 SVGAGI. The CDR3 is CASRPTGGVYGYTF. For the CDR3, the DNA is TGTGCCAGCAGGCCAACAGGGGGCGTGTATGGCTACACCTTC.

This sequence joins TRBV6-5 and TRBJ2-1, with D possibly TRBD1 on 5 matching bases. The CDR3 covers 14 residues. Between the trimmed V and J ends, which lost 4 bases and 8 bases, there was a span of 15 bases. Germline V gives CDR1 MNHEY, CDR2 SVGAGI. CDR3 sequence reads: CASSSGYDTHEQFF. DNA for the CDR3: TGTGCCAGCAGTTCAGGGTATGATACCCATGAGCAGTTCTTC.